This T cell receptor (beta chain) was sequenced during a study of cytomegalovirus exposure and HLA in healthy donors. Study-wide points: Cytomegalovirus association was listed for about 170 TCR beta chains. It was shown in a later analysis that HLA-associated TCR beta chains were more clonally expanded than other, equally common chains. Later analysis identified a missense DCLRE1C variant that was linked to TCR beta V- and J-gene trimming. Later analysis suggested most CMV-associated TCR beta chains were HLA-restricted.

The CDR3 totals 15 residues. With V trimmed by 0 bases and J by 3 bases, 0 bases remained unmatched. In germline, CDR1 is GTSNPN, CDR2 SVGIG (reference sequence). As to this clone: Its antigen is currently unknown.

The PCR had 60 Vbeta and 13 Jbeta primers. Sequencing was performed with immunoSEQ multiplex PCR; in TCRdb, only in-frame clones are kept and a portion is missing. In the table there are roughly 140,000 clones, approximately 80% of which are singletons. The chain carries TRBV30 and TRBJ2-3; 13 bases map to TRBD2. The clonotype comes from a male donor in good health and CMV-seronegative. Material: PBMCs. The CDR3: CAWSVLAGGTDTQYF. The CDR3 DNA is TGTGCCTGGAGTGTACTAGCGGGGGGGACAGATACGCAGTATTTT.